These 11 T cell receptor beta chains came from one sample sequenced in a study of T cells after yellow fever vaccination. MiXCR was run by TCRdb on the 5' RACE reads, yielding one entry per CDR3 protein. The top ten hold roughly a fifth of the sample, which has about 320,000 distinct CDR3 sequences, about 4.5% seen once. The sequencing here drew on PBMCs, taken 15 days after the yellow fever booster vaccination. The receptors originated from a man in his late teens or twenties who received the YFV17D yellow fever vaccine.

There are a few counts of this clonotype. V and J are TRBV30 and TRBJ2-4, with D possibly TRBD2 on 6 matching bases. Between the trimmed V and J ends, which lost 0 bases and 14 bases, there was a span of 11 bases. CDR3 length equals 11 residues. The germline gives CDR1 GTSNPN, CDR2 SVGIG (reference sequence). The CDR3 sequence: CAWSVRGTEYF. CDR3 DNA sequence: TGTGCCTGGAGTGTACGCGGGACTGAGTACTTC.

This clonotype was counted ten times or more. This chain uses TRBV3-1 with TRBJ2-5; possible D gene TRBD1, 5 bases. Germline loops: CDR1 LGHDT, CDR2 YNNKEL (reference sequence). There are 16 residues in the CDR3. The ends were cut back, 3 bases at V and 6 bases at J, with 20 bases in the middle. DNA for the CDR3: TGTGCCAGCAGCCATCGGACGCGTGCAGGGTTGAAGACCCAGTACTTC. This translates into CASSHRTRAGLKTQYF.

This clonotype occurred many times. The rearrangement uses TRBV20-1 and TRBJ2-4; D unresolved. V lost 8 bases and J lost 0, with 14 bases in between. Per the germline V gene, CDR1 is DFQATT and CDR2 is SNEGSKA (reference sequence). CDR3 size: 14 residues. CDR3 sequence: CSTPPGIAKNIQYF. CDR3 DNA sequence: TGCAGTACCCCTCCAGGCATAGCCAAAAACATTCAGTACTTC.

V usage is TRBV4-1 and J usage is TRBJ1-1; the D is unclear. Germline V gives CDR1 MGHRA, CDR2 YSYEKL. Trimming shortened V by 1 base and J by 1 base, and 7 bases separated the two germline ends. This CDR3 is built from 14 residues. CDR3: CASSQAPANTEAFF. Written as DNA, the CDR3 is TGCGCCAGCAGCCAAGCCCCCGCGAACACTGAAGCTTTCTTT.

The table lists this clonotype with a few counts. The CDR3 protein is CASSQGASDTQYF. The DNA for the CDR3 is TGTGCCAGCTCGCAGGGGGCCTCAGATACGCAGTATTTT. The chain combines TRBV18 with TRBJ2-3, with 8 bases matching TRBD1. The CDR3 length is 13 residues. Germline loops: CDR1 KGHSH, CDR2 LQKENI. The V gene end was trimmed by 6 bases and the J gene end by 4 bases; junction bases not matched to a gene: 3.

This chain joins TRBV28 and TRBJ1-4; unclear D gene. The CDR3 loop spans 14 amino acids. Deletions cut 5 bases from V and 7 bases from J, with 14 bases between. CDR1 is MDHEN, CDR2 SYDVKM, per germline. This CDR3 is CASSPRGLAEKLFF. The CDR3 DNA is TGTGCCAGCAGTCCCCGCGGACTGGCTGAAAAACTGTTTTTT.

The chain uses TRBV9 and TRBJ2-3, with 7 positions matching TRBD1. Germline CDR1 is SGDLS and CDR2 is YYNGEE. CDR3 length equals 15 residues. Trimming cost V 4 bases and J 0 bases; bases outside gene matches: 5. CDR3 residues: CASSTGTVSTDTQYF. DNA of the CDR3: TGTGCCAGCAGCACAGGGACAGTTAGCACAGATACGCAGTATTTT.

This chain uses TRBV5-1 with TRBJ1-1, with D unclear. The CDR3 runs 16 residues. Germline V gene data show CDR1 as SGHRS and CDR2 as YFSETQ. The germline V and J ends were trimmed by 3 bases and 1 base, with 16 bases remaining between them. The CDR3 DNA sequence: TGCGCCAGCAGCTCGGTCAGTGACGGACCGAACACTGAAGCTTTCTTT. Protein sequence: CASSSVSDGPNTEAFF.

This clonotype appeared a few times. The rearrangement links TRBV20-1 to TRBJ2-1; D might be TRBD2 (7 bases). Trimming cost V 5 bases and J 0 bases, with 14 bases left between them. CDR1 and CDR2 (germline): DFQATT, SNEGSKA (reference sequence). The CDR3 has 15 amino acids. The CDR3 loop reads CSAGGGPSSYNEQFF. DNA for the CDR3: TGCAGTGCTGGCGGGGGCCCGAGCTCCTACAATGAGCAGTTCTTC.

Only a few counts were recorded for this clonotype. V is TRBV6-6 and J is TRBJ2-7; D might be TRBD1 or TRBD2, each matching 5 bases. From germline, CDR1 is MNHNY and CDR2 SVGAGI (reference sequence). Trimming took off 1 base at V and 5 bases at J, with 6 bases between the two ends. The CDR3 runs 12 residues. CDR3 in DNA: TGTGCCAGCAGTTACTGGGGGAACGAGCAGTACTTC. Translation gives CASSYWGNEQYF.

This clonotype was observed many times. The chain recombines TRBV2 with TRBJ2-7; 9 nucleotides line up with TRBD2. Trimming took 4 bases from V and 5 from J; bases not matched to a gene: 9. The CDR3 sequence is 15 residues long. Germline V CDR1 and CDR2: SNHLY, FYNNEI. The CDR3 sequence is CASSAIAGAFHEQYF. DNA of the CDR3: TGTGCCAGCAGTGCAATAGCGGGGGCCTTCCACGAGCAGTACTTC.